Shown below are 17 T cell receptor beta chains from a single sample sequenced in a study. The sequencing machine was an Illumina MiSeq. TCRdb handled the public reads itself, with Q25 trimming in fastp and clone calling in MiXCR, and kept productive beta chains. Merged by CDR3 protein, the rows form single entries marked with the most common genes and DNA. The sample includes about 4,500 distinct CDR3 sequences, with over 9.5% observed a single time. Of the sample, around 33% is held by the ten largest clones. The specimen sequenced was CD4+ T cells from peripheral blood. Receptor source: a human donor with rheumatoid arthritis.

This clonotype is labeled medium-sized. This chain uses TRBV25-1 with TRBJ1-2; the D gene is possibly TRBD1 (5 bases). Germline CDR1 MGHDK, CDR2 SYGVNS. CDR3 length: 15 residues. Trimming left V 2 bases short and J 8 bases short, with 18 bases between. As DNA, the CDR3 is TGTGCCAGCAGTGAAGAGGCATTGGGGCTGGAGGGCTACACCTTC. It codes for CASSEEALGLEGYTF.

This clonotype has a count of ten or more. V is TRBV20-1 and J is TRBJ2-7, with 8 nucleotides matching TRBD2. The V segment lost 1 base and the J segment 3 bases; nucleotides outside the gene matches: 11. The CDR3 extends over 16 amino acids. Germline V gene sequence: CDR1 DFQATT, CDR2 SNEGSKA (reference sequence). Here the CDR3 reads CSARAGGASDYYEQYF. The CDR3 DNA reads TGCAGTGCTAGAGCCGGGGGGGCTAGCGATTACTACGAGCAGTACTTC.

This clonotype ranks as medium-sized. The chain recombines TRBV5-1 with TRBJ1-4; no definite D call. The length of the CDR3 is 16 residues. Trimming stripped 2 bases from V and 1 base from J, with 12 bases between. The germline gives CDR1 SGHRS, CDR2 YFSETQ. The CDR3 spells CASSFDPGGTNEKLFF. The DNA for the CDR3 is TGCGCCAGCAGCTTCGACCCGGGAGGAACTAATGAAAAACTGTTTTTT.

This clonotype is labeled as medium-sized. The J gene is TRBJ2-1, the V gene TRBV7-9; D not resolved. This CDR3 is built from 11 residues. Per germline, CDR1 SEHNR and CDR2 FQNEAQ (reference sequence). V was cut by 5 bases and J by 7 bases, with 6 bases left in between. CDR3 in DNA: TGTGCCAGCAGCCCTCAGAATGAGCAGTTCTTC. It is translated as CASSPQNEQFF.

At least ten counts were recorded for this clonotype. The CDR3 loop reads CASRPKGPNEKLFF. The CDR3 DNA sequence: TGTGCCAGCAGACCTAAGGGACCTAATGAAAAACTGTTTTTT. The gene calls are TRBV12-3 or TRBV12-4 and TRBJ1-4, with D possibly matching TRBD1 (5 bases). The CDR3 is made up of 14 amino acids. Trimming shortened V by 6 bases and J by 3 bases, and 11 bases separated the two germline ends.

In this sample, this clonotype turned up many times. The chain combines TRBV12-3 or TRBV12-4 with TRBJ2-1; the D gene is possibly TRBD2 (5 bases). V lost 2 bases, J lost 2 bases, and 13 bases lay in between. The length of the CDR3 is 16 residues. The CDR3 here is CASSLYGSVTYNEQFF. The CDR3 DNA reads TGTGCCAGCAGTTTATATGGGAGTGTCACCTACAATGAGCAGTTCTTC.

In its sample, this clonotype is medium-sized. The V call is TRBV29-1, the J call TRBJ2-7; the match to TRBD1 covers 11 bases. The germline gives CDR1 SQVTM, CDR2 ANQGSEA. The CDR3 is 15 residues long. J was trimmed by 3 bases and V by 0 bases; bases with no gene match: 4. The CDR3 is CSVEEGTGGGYEQYF. Here the CDR3 DNA reads TGCAGCGTTGAAGAAGGGACAGGGGGAGGCTACGAGCAGTACTTC.

By share, this clonotype ranks as medium-sized. This chain joins TRBV4-1 and TRBJ2-2, with 14 bases aligning to TRBD2. The CDR3 extends over 18 amino acids. The J segment lost 4 bases and the V segment lost 1 base, leaving 5 bases of the junction unmatched. Per germline, CDR1 MGHRA and CDR2 YSYEKL. The CDR3 DNA reads as TGCGCCAGCAGCCAAGGGGGACTAGCGGGAGTGGGCACCGGGGAGCTGTTTTTT. Translated, it gives CASSQGGLAGVGTGELFF.

This clonotype was seen repeatedly, ten times or more. V and J are TRBV12-3 or TRBV12-4 and TRBJ1-1, with TRBD1 matching over 10 bases. The CDR3 covers 14 residues. V lost 6 bases, J lost 6 bases, and 7 bases stayed unmatched. CDR3: CASRGTGAHAEAFF. CDR3 DNA sequence: TGTGCCAGCAGGGGGACAGGGGCACACGCTGAAGCTTTCTTT.

This clonotype occurred many times. The CDR3 region is CASSQGDSPLHF. The DNA of the CDR3 is TGTGCCAGCAGCCAGGGGGATTCACCCCTCCACTTT. This chain joins TRBV9 and TRBJ1-6; TRBD1 matches 7 bases. Trimming took 4 bases from V and 8 from J; bases not matched to a gene: 0. Germline loops: CDR1 SGDLS, CDR2 YYNGEE. The CDR3 contains 12 residues.

This sequence joins TRBV3-1 and TRBJ1-5; D unclear. The CDR3 extends over 13 amino acids. Trimming took off 3 bases at V and 4 bases at J, with 7 bases between the two ends. CDR1 and CDR2 (germline): LGHDT, YNNKEL (reference sequence). The CDR3 DNA follows: TGTGCCAGCAGCCAGGCTTCGAATCAGCCCCAGCATTTT. Its translation is CASSQASNQPQHF. The complete variable domain, with remaining parts taken from reference TRBV3-1 and TRBJ1-5, reads DTAVSQTPKYLVTQMGNDKSIKCEQNLGHDTMYWYKQDSKKFLKIMFSYNNKELIINETVPNRFSPKSPDKAHLNLHINSLELGDSAVYFCASSQASNQPQHFGDGTRLSIL.

This clonotype was seen at least ten times. The chain has TRBV28 and TRBJ2-3, with TRBD2 matching 10 bases. Germline-derived CDR1 and CDR2 are MDHEN and SYDVKM. There are 15 residues in the CDR3. V shed 8 bases, J shed 2 bases, and the junction held 7 bases outside the gene matches. The CDR3 DNA reads as TGTGCCAGCGCGGGACTAGCGAGTGACACAGATACGCAGTATTTT. It is translated as CASAGLASDTDTQYF.

This clonotype is classed as medium-sized (0.01 to 0.1%). This sequence joins TRBV29-1 and TRBJ2-2; either TRBD1 or TRBD2 may fit D (6 bases each). CDR3 size: 13 residues. V was pared by 4 bases and J by 5 bases, with 11 bases between. CDR1 and CDR2 (germline): SQVTM, ANQGSEA. This CDR3 reads CSVGGALTGELFF. The CDR3 DNA reads TGCAGCGTTGGGGGGGCGCTAACCGGGGAGCTGTTTTTT.

Many counts were recorded for this clonotype. The V gene is TRBV10-3, the J gene TRBJ1-1; no clear D. V shed 7 bases and J shed 2 bases, with 14 bases lying between them. The CDR3 is 14 residues long. CDR1 is ENHRY, CDR2 SYGVKD, per germline. Here the CDR3 reads CAIKEVIRNTEAFF. The CDR3 DNA sequence: TGTGCCATCAAGGAGGTTATTCGAAACACTGAAGCTTTCTTT.

This clonotype was recorded once. V is TRBV6-5 and J is TRBJ2-7; TRBD1 is a possible D gene (6 bases). The CDR3 length is 12 residues. The germline V gene encodes CDR1 MNHEY and CDR2 SVGAGI. Trimming took 4 bases from V and 3 from J, leaving 7 bases between them. CDR3 loop: CASSLQGYEQYF. The CDR3 DNA follows: TGTGCCAGCAGTTTACAGGGCTACGAGCAGTACTTC.

The chain employs TRBV7-9 and TRBJ2-7, with 8 nucleotides matching TRBD1. The CDR3 contains 14 residues. V lost 6 bases, J lost 2 bases, and 6 bases stayed unmatched. Germline lookup yields CDR1 SEHNR and CDR2 FQNEAQ (reference sequence). CDR3 in amino acids: CASRGTGKTYEQYF. The CDR3 nucleotides read TGTGCCAGCAGGGGGACAGGTAAAACCTACGAGCAGTACTTC.

This clonotype was recorded many times. The chain combines TRBV7-9 with TRBJ2-3, with a weak D call TRBD2 (5 bases). V lost 3 bases and J 4 bases, leaving 11 bases between the germline ends. Per the germline V gene, CDR1 is SEHNR and CDR2 is FQNEAQ (reference sequence). This CDR3 has 14 residues. CDR3 in amino acids: CASSFTGSADTQYF. CDR3 in DNA: TGTGCCAGCAGCTTTACGGGATCGGCAGATACGCAGTATTTT.